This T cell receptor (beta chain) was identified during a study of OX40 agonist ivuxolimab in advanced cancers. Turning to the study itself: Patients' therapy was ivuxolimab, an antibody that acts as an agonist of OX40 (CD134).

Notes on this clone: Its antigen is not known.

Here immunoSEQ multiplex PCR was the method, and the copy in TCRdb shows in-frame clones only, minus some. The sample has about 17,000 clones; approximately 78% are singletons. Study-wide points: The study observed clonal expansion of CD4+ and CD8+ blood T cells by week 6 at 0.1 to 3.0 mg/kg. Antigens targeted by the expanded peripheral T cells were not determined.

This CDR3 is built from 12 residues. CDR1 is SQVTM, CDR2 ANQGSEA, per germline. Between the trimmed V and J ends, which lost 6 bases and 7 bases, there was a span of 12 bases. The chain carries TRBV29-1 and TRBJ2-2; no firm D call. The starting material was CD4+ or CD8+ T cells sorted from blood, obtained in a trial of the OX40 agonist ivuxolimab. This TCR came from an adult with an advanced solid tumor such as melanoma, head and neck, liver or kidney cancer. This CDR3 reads CSVDVVGGELFF. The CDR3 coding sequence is TGCAGCGTCGACGTCGTGGGCGGGGAGCTGTTTTTT.